This T cell receptor beta chain originates from a study of T cell responses to AZD1222 COVID-19 vaccine (dated by TCRdb to the early 2020s). As for the study more broadly: AZD1222 recipients whose second dose came at about 4 weeks and those whose second dose came at about 12 weeks were combined into one group, since spike-specific TCR depth and breadth did not differ between the two schedules. A total of 233 trial participants underwent TCR sequencing, of whom approximately 210 received two doses of AZD1222 and about 26 received two doses of the MenACWY control vaccine. Trial participants were enrolled by age into subgroups of 18-55, 56-69 and 70-plus years, and around 140, 26 and 57 TCR-sequenced participants, respectively, were included in these subgroups.

Study-wide findings and limitations: Conclusions about previously exposed vaccinees are limited, since just 5 or 6 AZD1222 recipients were seropositive for SARS-CoV-2 at baseline. Most participants were white British and females outnumbered males, and the authors suggested that clonal diversity may have been underestimated. The 56-69-year group was small, and its depth increase did not reach significance, likely because of low power. After two AZD1222 doses, both the breadth and the depth of spike-specific TCRs were significantly higher than at day 0 and than in MenACWY recipients. Nearly half of unique spike-specific TCRs reportedly recognized epitopes outside regions mutated in the B.1.351 and B.1.1.7 variants. The vaccine-associated CD4 TCRs covered the entire spike protein, and the dominant responses fell in regions 160-218 and 743-854. Because no day 14 peak-response samples were available, the repertoires could be characterized only after the peak T cell response.

The sample's time point label is to be understood as: baseline before first vaccination. Vaccinee samples were obtained from the UK trials COV001 and COV002, which included a single-blind randomized controlled phase 2/3 trial of AZD1222 (ChAdOx1 nCoV-19) in healthy adults. Trial participant PBMC samples were collected at day 0 and day 28 after the second dose for TCRbeta chain sequencing. In the case of this clone: Its antigen remains unidentified. Nothing much larger sits one base from this clone, and base qualities are not available.

CDR1 and CDR2 (LGHNA, YSLEER) derive from the germline V gene. Counted from cysteine to phenylalanine, this CDR3 has 18 amino acids. Left in the record is the CDR3 DNA by itself, 54 bases read in frame from the first base. Compared with germline, V lacks 2 bases and J lacks 3 bases; bases without a gene match: 12. The CDR3 regions of human TCRbeta chains were subjected to immunosequencing. The paper's processing steps were these. TCRs in the repertoires were matched against a reference library of SARS-CoV-2-specific TCRs that had been generated with the MIRA antigen-specificity platform. Breadth was defined as the fraction of unique TCRs that were SARS-CoV-2-associated, and depth was defined as the fraction of total T cells that were SARS-CoV-2-associated. Using the MIRA data, every spike-specific TCR was mapped to the spike region that the TCR reacted to and assigned to either a CD4 or a CD8 class. Log10-transformed breadth and depth values were compared by one-way ANOVA with Sidak's multiple comparisons tests. The immuneACCESS repertoire file appears here via TCRdb, limited to in-frame rearrangements. These files lack a portion of the clones; in checked studies, under half of the deficit traces to unresolved V genes, and the cause of the others is not known. That table supplies the V and J calls and clone size; D and trimming were determined from the DNA. Counted in this sample were 100,000 to 150,000 clones; about nine tenths of them appeared once. Jointly, the top ten make up about 1.5% of the sample.

This receptor was obtained from an adult in good health. This sequence uses TRBV4-3 and TRBJ1-4; 7 bases in the middle match TRBD1. The starting material was peripheral blood, obtained on day 0 of AZD1222 vaccination. The nucleotide sequence reads as follows: TGCGCCAGCAGCCAACTATATAGTACAGGGGCAGCTAATGAAAAACTGTTTTTT. This yields the protein CASSQLYSTGAANEKLFF.